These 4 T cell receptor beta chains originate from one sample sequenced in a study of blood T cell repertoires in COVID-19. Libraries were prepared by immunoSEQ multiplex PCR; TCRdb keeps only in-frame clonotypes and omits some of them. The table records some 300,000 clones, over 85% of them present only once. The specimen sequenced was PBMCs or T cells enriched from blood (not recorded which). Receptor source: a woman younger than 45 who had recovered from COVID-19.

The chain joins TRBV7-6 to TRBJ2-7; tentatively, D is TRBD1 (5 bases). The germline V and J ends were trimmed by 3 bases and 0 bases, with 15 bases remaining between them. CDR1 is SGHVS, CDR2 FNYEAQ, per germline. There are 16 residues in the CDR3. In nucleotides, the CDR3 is TGTGCCAGCAGCTTCTATCCGACAGTGAGCTCCTACGAGCAGTACTTC. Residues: CASSFYPTVSSYEQYF.

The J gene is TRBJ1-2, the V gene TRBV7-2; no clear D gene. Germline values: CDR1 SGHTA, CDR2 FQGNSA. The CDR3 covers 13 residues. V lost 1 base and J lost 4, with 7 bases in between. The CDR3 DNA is TGTGCCAGCAGCTTAGGTGGCGGCTATGGCTACACCTTC. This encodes CASSLGGGYGYTF.

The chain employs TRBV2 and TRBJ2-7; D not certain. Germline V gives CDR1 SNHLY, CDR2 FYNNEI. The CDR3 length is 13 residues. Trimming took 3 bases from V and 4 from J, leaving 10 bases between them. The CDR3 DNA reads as TGTGCCAGCAGTGATGTTGTCCGGTACGAGCAGTACTTC. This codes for CASSDVVRYEQYF.

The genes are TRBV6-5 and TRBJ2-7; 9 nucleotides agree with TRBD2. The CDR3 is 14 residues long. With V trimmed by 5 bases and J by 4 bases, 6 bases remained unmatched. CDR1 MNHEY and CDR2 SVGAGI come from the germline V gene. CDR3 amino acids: CASSRSGGPYEQYF. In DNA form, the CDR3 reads TGTGCCAGCAGTCGGAGCGGGGGGCCTTACGAGCAGTACTTC.